These T cell receptor beta chains were read from a single sample in a study of human T cells and chemical hapten exposure. From the RACE reads, TCRdb called clonotypes with MiXCR, one entry per CDR3 protein. Seen here are roughly 88,000 distinct CDR3 sequences, 8% to 10% observed once, and the top ten hold around 3.6%. The sample here was whole blood, taken in connection with sensitization to the hapten diphenylcyclopropenone (DPC). The receptor set was obtained from a middle-aged woman with alopecia areata. Some clones in this sample may be carry-over from other donors' samples. Each CDR3 is given with its conserved first and last residue. The D gene is left open where the match is weak. Part of the rows lack a size; the others show once, few, many or a class for expanded clones.

j_call v_call clone_size d_call cdr3_nt cdr3_aa
TRBJ1-1 TRBV29-1 few . TGCAGCGTTGAAGGCCCACAGGGACCCACTGAAGCTTTCTTT CSVEGPQGPTEAFF
TRBJ1-3 TRBV7-9 . . TGTGCCAGCAGCCACGGAGTCGCCATATATTTT CASSHGVAIYF
TRBJ2-1 TRBV7-2 many TRBD1 TGTGCCAGCAGCCGTGGACAGGGGGCCCTTAGTGAGCAGTTCTTC CASSRGQGALSEQFF
TRBJ1-3 TRBV6-5 few TRBD1 TGTGCCAGCGGTCGGGACAGCTGGGGATCGCGAGGAAACACCATATATTTT CASGRDSWGSRGNTIYF
TRBJ2-5 TRBV6-2/TRBV6-3 many . TGTGCCAGCAGTCACCCGGGAACCCAGTACTTC CASSHPGTQYF
TRBJ2-2 TRBV9 . TRBD1 TGTGCCAGCAGCGCCGGGACAGCTAACACCGTGGAGCTGTTTTTT CASSAGTANTVELFF
TRBJ2-3 TRBV6-2/TRBV6-3 many . TGTGCCAGCAGATGGACTAGCACAGATACGCAGTATTTT CASRWTSTDTQYF
TRBJ2-1 TRBV29-1 . TRBD1 TGCAGCTTCAGGGACAGTTTTAACAATGAGCAGTTCTTC CSFRDSFNNEQFF
TRBJ2-6 TRBV4-3 few TRBD1 TGCGCCAGCAGCCAAGGAGGGACAGGAGGCGGGGGGGCCAACGTCCTGACTTTC CASSQGGTGGGGANVLTF
TRBJ1-4 TRBV19 many . TGTGCCAGTAGTACCCGACAGATCCCGGAAAAACTGTTTTTT CASSTRQIPEKLFF
TRBJ2-5 TRBV3-1 . TRBD2 TGTGCCAGCAGCCATGGCGGGGGGGCCAGAGAGACCCAGTACTTC CASSHGGGARETQYF
TRBJ1-1 TRBV27 many . TGTGCCAGCAGTTTGTATGACAGGAACACTGAAGCTTTCTTT CASSLYDRNTEAFF
TRBJ2-1 TRBV12-3/TRBV12-4 . . TGTGCCAGCAGTGTCCGGGGCGCGTACAATGAGCAGTTCTTC CASSVRGAYNEQFF
TRBJ2-5 TRBV18 few . TGTGCCAGCTCATTTACAGGGTATCAAGAGACCCAGTACTTC CASSFTGYQETQYF
TRBJ2-3 TRBV7-2 few TRBD2 TGTGCCAGCAGCTTAGCGCCGGGACTAGACACAGATACGCAGTATTTT CASSLAPGLDTDTQYF
TRBJ2-1 TRBV4-3 many TRBD2 TGCGCCAGCAGCCAAGATGCGCTACTTAGGACTAGCGGGGGGCAGTATGAGCAGTTCTTC CASSQDALLRTSGGQYEQFF
TRBJ1-1 TRBV6-6 many . TGTGCCAGCAGTTACAACCAGGTCGTAGGAGCTTTCTTT CASSYNQVVGAFF
TRBJ1-5 TRBV10-2 few . TGCGCCAGCAGGACAGAGAATAGCAATCAGCCCCAGCATTTT CASRTENSNQPQHF
TRBJ1-2 TRBV4-1 few . TGCGCCAGCAGCCAAACAACTAACTATGGCTACACCTTC CASSQTTNYGYTF
TRBJ2-6 TRBV19 few . TGTGCCAGTAGGCACAGGGTTGGCGGGGCCAACGTCCTGACTTTC CASRHRVGGANVLTF
TRBJ2-3 TRBV27 many TRBD2 TGTGCCAGCAGTTTAAGGGCGGGGGGGCAGGATACGCAGTATTTT CASSLRAGGQDTQYF
TRBJ1-6 TRBV5-1 many TRBD1 TGCGCCAGCAGCCCCGGGACAGCCGAAGCACCCCTCCACTTT CASSPGTAEAPLHF
TRBJ2-7 TRBV10-2 . . TGCGCCAGCAGTGAGGGCAGAACCTACGAGCAGTACTTC CASSEGRTYEQYF
TRBJ1-1 TRBV3-1 few . TGTGCCAGCAGCCAATCGGGACGGCTGGATCTGAACACTGAAGCTTTCTTT CASSQSGRLDLNTEAFF
TRBJ1-2 TRBV29-1 many TRBD1 TGCAGCGGTGGACAGGAGGCCTATGGCTACACCTTC CSGGQEAYGYTF
TRBJ2-7 TRBV5-6 . TRBD1 TGTGCCAGCAGCTTGGGGACAGGGTTACACGAGCAGTACTTC CASSLGTGLHEQYF
TRBJ2-7 TRBV7-9 . TRBD1 TGTGCCAGCAGCCGGGACAGGGCTCGAGGCTACGAGCAGTACTTC CASSRDRARGYEQYF
TRBJ2-7 TRBV18 many TRBD1 TGTGCCAGCTCAGCCCGGACAGGGGGCTACGAGCAGTACTTC CASSARTGGYEQYF
TRBJ2-5 TRBV12-3/TRBV12-4 . . TGTGCCAGCAGTCCGCCACTGCGAAAGGAGGTCGAGACCCAGTACTTC CASSPPLRKEVETQYF
TRBJ2-5 TRBV3-1 many . TGTGCCAGCAGCCAAGAAGCCAGCCTCGGAAAAGAGACCCAGTACTTC CASSQEASLGKETQYF
TRBJ2-5 TRBV11-1 few . TGTGCCAGCAGCCCCCTCGGTCCGCAGAATAAAGAGACCCAGTACTTC CASSPLGPQNKETQYF
TRBJ2-1 TRBV19 many . TGTGCCCGCCCAGTACGCAAGGGTGACAATGAGCAGTTCTTC CARPVRKGDNEQFF
TRBJ1-4 TRBV25-1 many TRBD1 TGTGCCAGCAGTGATACCGGGACAGGGAATGAAAAACTGTTTTTT CASSDTGTGNEKLFF
TRBJ2-1 TRBV4-1 many TRBD1 TGCGCCAGCAGCCATGCCGGGACAGGGGTATCCAATGAGCAGTTCTTC CASSHAGTGVSNEQFF
TRBJ2-3 TRBV6-1 . TRBD2 TGTGCCGGGTCGGGAGGCAGGGAAGGAACGCAGTATTTT CAGSGGREGTQYF
TRBJ2-3 TRBV29-1 . TRBD2 TGCAGCGCCTCTGGGCTAGCGGAGAGCACAGATACGCAGTATTTT CSASGLAESTDTQYF
TRBJ1-5 TRBV6-4 many . TGTGCCAGCAGTGACCCTCAGGGGAGCAATCAGCCCCAGCATTTT CASSDPQGSNQPQHF